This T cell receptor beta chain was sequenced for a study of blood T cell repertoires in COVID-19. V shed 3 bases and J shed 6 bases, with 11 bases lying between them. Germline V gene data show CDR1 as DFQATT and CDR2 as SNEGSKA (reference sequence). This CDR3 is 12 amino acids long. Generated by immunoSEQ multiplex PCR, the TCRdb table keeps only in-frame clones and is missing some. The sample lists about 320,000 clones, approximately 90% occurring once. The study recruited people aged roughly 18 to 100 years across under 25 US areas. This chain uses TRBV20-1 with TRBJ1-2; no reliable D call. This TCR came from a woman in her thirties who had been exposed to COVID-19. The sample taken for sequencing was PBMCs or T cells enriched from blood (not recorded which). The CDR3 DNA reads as TGCAGTGCTAGTGGTAGCATGCATGGCTACACCTTC. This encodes CSASGSMHGYTF.